Listed here are 21 T cell receptor beta chains from one sample, sequenced in a study of blood T cell repertoires in COVID-19. Profiled with immunoSEQ multiplex PCR; TCRdb holds only in-frame clones, not every one. The table has about 10,000 clones, 75% to 95% seen once. Sequencing input: peripheral blood. The receptors originated from a woman aged 45 to 65 with active COVID-19.

The rearrangement joins TRBV2 to TRBJ2-7; 9 positions match TRBD1. Germline V lookup: CDR1 SNHLY, CDR2 FYNNEI. This CDR3 has 17 amino acids. The V and J ends lost 2 bases and 4 bases, in that order; junction bases with no gene match: 12. For the CDR3, the DNA is TGTGCCAGCAGTGAACCACCTTATGACAGGGGGGGGTACGAGCAGTACTTC. The encoded protein is CASSEPPYDRGGYEQYF.

The chain uses TRBV2 and TRBJ1-2; D is unclear. Trimming cost V 2 bases and J 5 bases, with 9 bases left between them. Germline lookup yields CDR1 SNHLY and CDR2 FYNNEI. This CDR3 is 13 amino acids long. The CDR3 DNA is TGTGCCAGCAGTGAACCGCTTGAGTATGGCTACACCTTC. Protein product: CASSEPLEYGYTF.

V is TRBV7-2 and J is TRBJ1-2; 7 bases map to TRBD1. Germline values: CDR1 SGHTA, CDR2 FQGNSA. Trimming at V came to 5 bases and at J to 4 bases, leaving 7 bases not matched to a gene. The CDR3 runs 14 residues. This CDR3 is CASSQTTGAYGYTF. The CDR3 DNA is TGTGCCAGCAGCCAAACCACAGGGGCCTATGGCTACACCTTC.

The chain recombines TRBV16 with TRBJ1-2; D unresolved. There are 14 residues in the CDR3. CDR1 and CDR2 from the germline V gene are KGHSY and FQNENV. V was trimmed by 0 bases and J by 4 bases, leaving 9 bases between them. The CDR3 region is CASSQSGSSYGYTF. CDR3 bases: TGTGCCAGCAGCCAATCGGGCAGCAGCTATGGCTACACCTTC. Using reference TRBV16 and TRBJ1-2 for the parts outside the CDR3, the full variable domain is GEEVAQTPKHLVRGEGQKAKLYCAPIKGHSYVFWYQQVLKNEFKFLISFQNENVFDETGMPKERFSAKCLPNSPCSLEIQATKLEDSAVYFCASSQSGSSYGYTFGSGTRLTVV.

Only a few counts were recorded for this clone. V is TRBV7-8 and J is TRBJ1-6, with a weak D call TRBD1 (6 bases). Looked up from germline, CDR1 is SGHVS and CDR2 is FQNEAQ. The CDR3 has 13 amino acids. V was trimmed by 4 bases and J by 14 bases, leaving 15 bases between them. CDR3 DNA sequence: TGTGCCAGCAGCTCGTACGACAGGTTCACCCTCCACTTT. It yields the protein CASSSYDRFTLHF. Variable domain in full (rest from reference TRBV7-8 and TRBJ1-6): GAGVSQSPRYKVAKRGQDVALRCDPISGHVSLFWYQQALGQGPEFLTYFQNEAQLDKSGLPSDRFFAERPEGSVSTLKIQRTQQEDSAVYLCASSSYDRFTLHFGNGTRLTVT.

The rearrangement uses TRBV4-1 and TRBJ1-2, with 8 positions matching TRBD1. V shed 1 base and J 4 bases; nucleotides not matched to a gene: 11. This CDR3 is 17 amino acids long. CDR1 is MGHRA and CDR2 is YSYEKL in the germline V gene. The CDR3 protein is CASSQVTGGDPPYGYTF. DNA for the CDR3: TGCGCCAGCAGCCAAGTAACAGGGGGGGACCCCCCCTATGGCTACACCTTC.

The V call is TRBV11-2, the J call TRBJ2-2; D may be TRBD2 (6 bases). Trimming cost V 10 bases and J 6 bases, with 15 bases left between them. The CDR3 spans 13 residues. In germline, CDR1 is SGHAT, CDR2 FQNNGV. CDR3 sequence: CATEPGVAGELFF. CDR3 sequence (DNA): TGTGCCACCGAACCGGGAGTGGCCGGGGAGCTGTTTTTT.

This chain joins TRBV28 and TRBJ2-7; D might be TRBD2 (5 bases). Germline CDR1 and CDR2: MDHEN and SYDVKM. This CDR3 has 14 amino acids. The V and J ends lost 6 bases and 3 bases respectively, with 15 bases between them. This chain's CDR3 is CASRDLGRNYEQYF. CDR3 coding DNA: TGTGCCAGCAGGGACTTAGGCAGGAACTACGAGCAGTACTTC.

V is TRBV11-2 and J is TRBJ2-7; TRBD1 matches 9 bases. CDR1 is SGHAT and CDR2 is FQNNGV in the germline V gene. CDR3 length: 14 amino acids. Trimming at V came to 5 bases and at J to 2 bases, leaving 4 bases not matched to a gene. CDR3 DNA: TGTGCCAGCAGCCTCCGGGACAGGGCCTACGAGCAGTACTTC. As protein: CASSLRDRAYEQYF.

The chain is built from TRBV12-1 and TRBJ1-1; TRBD1 is the table's D call, not checked against the DNA. TRBV12-1 constitutes a pseudogene. This CDR3 has 18 residues. The CDR3 spells CASSPHLPRDSLNTEAFF. The CDR3 region has the DNA TGTGCCAGCAGCCCCCATTTACCTAGAGACAGTTTGAACACTGAAGCTTTCTTT.

This chain links TRBV18 with TRBJ1-5; D is uncertain. This CDR3 is built from 13 residues. Germline V gives CDR1 KGHSH, CDR2 LQKENI. The V gene lost 3 bases and the J gene lost 3 bases, with 6 bases spanning the gap. The CDR3 loop is CASSPKHNQPQHF. CDR3 DNA: TGTGCCAGCTCACCGAAACACAATCAGCCCCAGCATTTT.

This clone was recorded once. The V gene is TRBV5-1, the J gene TRBJ2-1, with 12 bases fitting TRBD2. The V gene end was trimmed by 4 bases and the J gene end by 1 base; junction bases not matched to a gene: 6. The CDR3 consists of 17 residues. From germline, CDR1 is SGHRS and CDR2 YFSETQ. CDR3 in amino acids: CASSIYGLAGSYNEQFF. CDR3 DNA: TGCGCCAGCAGCATATACGGACTAGCGGGATCCTACAATGAGCAGTTCTTC.

V gene TRBV13 combines with J gene TRBJ2-3, with 7 bases fitting TRBD2. CDR1 is PRHDT, CDR2 FYEKMQ, per germline (reference sequence). The CDR3 contains 16 residues. Losses at the gene ends were 1 base for V and 1 base for J; bases not matched to a gene: 5. The CDR3 protein is CASSLEETSGTDTQYF. For the CDR3, the DNA is TGTGCCAGCAGCTTAGAGGAAACTAGCGGCACAGATACGCAGTATTTT.

The rearrangement joins TRBV27 to TRBJ2-3; 12 nucleotides align to TRBD2. Trimming took 5 bases from V and 2 from J; bases not matched to a gene: 5. The CDR3 totals 16 residues. Germline-derived CDR1 and CDR2 are MNHEY and SMNVEV (reference sequence). As DNA, the CDR3 is TGTGCCAGCAGTCCGCGACTAGCGGGAGCCACAGATACGCAGTATTTT. Its translation is CASSPRLAGATDTQYF.

This chain joins TRBV9 and TRBJ2-5; 8 bases align to TRBD1. Germline V CDR1 and CDR2: SGDLS, YYNGEE. V dropped 4 bases and J dropped 2; count of bases not matched to a gene: 7. The CDR3 is made up of 15 amino acids. CDR3 region: CASSPQTGDQETQYF. The CDR3 DNA follows: TGTGCCAGCAGCCCTCAGACAGGGGATCAAGAGACCCAGTACTTC.

The chain joins TRBV5-6 to TRBJ2-7, with D perhaps TRBD1 (5 bases). V gave up 4 bases and J gave up 5 bases, with 16 bases separating them. This CDR3 contains 14 residues. Per germline, CDR1 SGHDT and CDR2 YYEEEE. CDR3 loop: CASSPDSLKDEQYF. In nucleotides, the CDR3 is TGTGCCAGCAGCCCCGACAGCCTCAAGGACGAGCAGTACTTC.

This clone was picked up a small number of times. V gene TRBV28 combines with J gene TRBJ2-7; 11 bases are a match to TRBD1. The germline CDR1 and CDR2 sequences are MDHEN and SYDVKM. V shed 5 bases, J shed 6 bases, and the junction held 9 bases outside the gene matches. The CDR3 covers 15 residues. CDR3 region: CASSPTEDRGREQYF. The CDR3, as DNA: TGTGCCAGCAGTCCCACGGAGGACAGGGGGCGCGAGCAGTACTTC.

This clone was seen just once. This chain joins TRBV7-2 and TRBJ1-4, with TRBD1 matching 7 bases. With 5 bases clipped from V and 5 bases from J, the junction kept 8 bases outside the gene matches. The V gene's germline CDR1 is SGHTA and CDR2 FQGNSA. The CDR3 consists of 15 residues. Here the CDR3 reads CASSPLQGTNEKLFF. DNA of the CDR3: TGTGCCAGCAGCCCACTACAGGGGACAAATGAAAAACTGTTTTTT.

The chain has TRBV7-3 and TRBJ1-1; 7 positions agree with TRBD1. The V gene's germline CDR1 is SGHTA and CDR2 FQGTGA. This CDR3 spans 14 amino acids. The V gene end was trimmed by 5 bases and the J gene end by 5 bases; junction bases not matched to a gene: 8. CDR3 protein: CASSPTGRRTEAFF. In DNA form, the CDR3 reads TGTGCCAGCAGCCCGACAGGGAGGCGAACTGAAGCTTTCTTT.

The chain employs TRBV7-8 and TRBJ1-5, with D possibly matching TRBD1 (5 bases). CDR3 length: 14 residues. Germline CDR1 and CDR2: SGHVS and FQNEAQ. V gave up 5 bases and J gave up 2 bases, with 10 bases separating them. In DNA, the CDR3 is TGTGCCAGCAGCCCTTCGACAGGCAATCAGCCCCAGCATTTT. Residues: CASSPSTGNQPQHF. Together with reference TRBV7-8 and TRBJ1-5, the CDR3 gives the full variable domain: GAGVSQSPRYKVAKRGQDVALRCDPISGHVSLFWYQQALGQGPEFLTYFQNEAQLDKSGLPSDRFFAERPEGSVSTLKIQRTQQEDSAVYLCASSPSTGNQPQHFGDGTRLSIL.

J is TRBJ2-6 and V is TRBV28; D gene unclear. This CDR3 region has 14 residues. Deletions cut 5 bases from V and 0 bases from J, with 5 bases between. CDR1 and CDR2 (germline): MDHEN, SYDVKM. The CDR3 DNA follows: TGTGCCAGCAGTGGAGCCTCTGGGGCCAACGTCCTGACTTTC. It yields the protein CASSGASGANVLTF.